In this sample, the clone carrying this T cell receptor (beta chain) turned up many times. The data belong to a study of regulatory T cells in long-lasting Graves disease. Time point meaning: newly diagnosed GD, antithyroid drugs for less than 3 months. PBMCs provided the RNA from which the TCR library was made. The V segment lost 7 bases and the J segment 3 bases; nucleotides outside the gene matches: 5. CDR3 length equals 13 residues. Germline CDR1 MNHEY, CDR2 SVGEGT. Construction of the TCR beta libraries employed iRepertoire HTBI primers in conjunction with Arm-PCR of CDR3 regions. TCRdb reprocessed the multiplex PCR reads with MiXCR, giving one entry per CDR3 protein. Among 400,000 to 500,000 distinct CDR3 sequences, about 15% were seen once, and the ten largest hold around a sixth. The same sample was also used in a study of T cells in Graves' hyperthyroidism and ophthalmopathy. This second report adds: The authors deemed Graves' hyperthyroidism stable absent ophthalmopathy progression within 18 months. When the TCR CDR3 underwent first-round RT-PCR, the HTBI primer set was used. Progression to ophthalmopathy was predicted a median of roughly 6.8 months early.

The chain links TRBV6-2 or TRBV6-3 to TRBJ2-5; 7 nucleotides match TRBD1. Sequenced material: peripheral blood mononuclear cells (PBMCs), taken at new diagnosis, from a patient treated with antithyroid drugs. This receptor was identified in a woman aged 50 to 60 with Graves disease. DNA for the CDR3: TGTGCCAGCACCGGGACAGATAAAGAGACCCAGTACTTC. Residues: CASTGTDKETQYF.